A selection of T cell receptor beta chains follows, all from one sample in a study of cytomegalovirus exposure and HLA in healthy donors. TCRdb's table, derived via immunoSEQ multiplex PCR, lists solely in-frame clones and lacks some. The sample has 110,000 to 150,000 clones, roughly 71% seen once. Material: PBMCs. These TCRs come from a man younger than 40 in good health and CMV-seronegative. The CDR3 runs from the conserved cysteine through the conserved F or W. A D gene is named only where the DNA matches it firmly. A clone size is listed for some rows: how often the clone was seen (once, few, many), or a class if it is expanded.

v_call	j_call	d_call	clone_size	cdr3_nt	cdr3_aa
TRBV28	TRBJ2-7	TRBD2	NA	TGTGCCAGCAGCCCTGGACTAGCGGGAGGCTTGTACGAGCAGTACTTC	CASSPGLAGGLYEQYF
TRBV18	TRBJ1-2	TRBD1	NA	TGTGCCAGCTCACGGGACAGTAACTATGGCTACACCTTC	CASSRDSNYGYTF
TRBV7-6	TRBJ1-1	TRBD1	NA	TGTGCCAGCAGCCCGGGACAGCACAACACTGAAGCTTTCTTT	CASSPGQHNTEAFF
TRBV19	TRBJ2-7	NA	NA	TGTGCCAGTAGTCCCCTCCGGGACAAGCCCTACGAGCAGTACTTC	CASSPLRDKPYEQYF
TRBV10-1	TRBJ2-3	NA	NA	TGCGCCAGCAGTGGGTCCAGGCCCACAGATACGCAGTATTTT	CASSGSRPTDTQYF
TRBV11-3	TRBJ1-1	TRBD1	few	TGTGCCAGCAGCCTCCGACAGGGCGCTGAAGCTTTCTTT	CASSLRQGAEAFF
TRBV2	TRBJ2-3	NA	NA	TGTGCCAGCGTGGCGGAACGGATAACAGATACGCAGTATTTT	CASVAERITDTQYF
TRBV9	TRBJ1-5	NA	once	TGTGCCAGCAGCGCCGGCGGGGGAGTTTGGCAGCCCCAGCATTTT	CASSAGGGVWQPQHF
TRBV30	TRBJ1-1	NA	few	TGTGCCTGGAGGTTCCCCTCACAGGGGAACACTGAAGCTTTCTTT	CAWRFPSQGNTEAFF
TRBV19	TRBJ1-2	NA	NA	TGTGCCAGTAGTCCCCGCTGGGGAAGCGGTGGCTACACCTTC	CASSPRWGSGGYTF
TRBV2	TRBJ1-2	NA	NA	TGTGCCACCGGCGGGGATTATGGCTACACCTTC	CATGGDYGYTF
TRBV6-1	TRBJ2-5	NA	NA	TGTGCCAGCAGATTGACTATGTACCAAGAGACCCAGTACTTC	CASRLTMYQETQYF
TRBV6-5	TRBJ2-3	NA	NA	TGTGCCAGCAGTTACTCGGGGAGCCGCCCAGATACGCAGTATTTT	CASSYSGSRPDTQYF
TRBV7-8	TRBJ1-5	TRBD1	NA	TGTGCCAGCAGCTTAGCGGGACAGGGCAATCAGCCCCAGCATTTT	CASSLAGQGNQPQHF
TRBV9	TRBJ2-7	TRBD1	NA	TGTGCCAGCAGCGTAGGATTAGGGGGCGACTACGAGCAGTACTTC	CASSVGLGGDYEQYF
TRBV11-2	TRBJ1-3	TRBD1	NA	TGTGCCAGCAGCTCAGAGGACAGGCCCGCTGGAAACACCATATATTTT	CASSSEDRPAGNTIYF
TRBV7-9	TRBJ1-3	TRBD1	NA	TGTGCCAGCAGCTTAGCCGGACAGGGGCCCTCTGGAAACACCATATATTTT	CASSLAGQGPSGNTIYF
TRBV6-5	TRBJ1-1	TRBD1	NA	TGTGCCAGCAGCTACTCCGGGACAGCGATCACTGAAGCTTTCTTT	CASSYSGTAITEAFF
TRBV25-1	TRBJ2-5	NA	few	TGTGCCAGCAGTGAATATGGTAGCGGCCAAGAGACCCAGTACTTC	CASSEYGSGQETQYF
TRBV28	TRBJ1-2	TRBD1	NA	TGTGCCAGCAGTTTATGGGAAAGGGGACAGGGAAGCGCTGGCTACACCTTC	CASSLWERGQGSAGYTF
TRBV11-2	TRBJ1-2	TRBD1	NA	TGTGCCAGCAGCTCCCGGGACAGAGACTATGGCTACACCTTC	CASSSRDRDYGYTF
TRBV28	TRBJ2-7	TRBD2	NA	TGTGCCAGCAGTTTGACTAGCGGGGCCTACGAGCAGTACTTC	CASSLTSGAYEQYF
TRBV10-2	TRBJ2-7	NA	NA	TGCGCCAGCAGTTTCAGGGCGTACGAGCAGTACTTC	CASSFRAYEQYF
TRBV18	TRBJ1-5	NA	NA	TGTGCCAGCTCACTCCAGGACAATCAGCCCCAGCATTTT	CASSLQDNQPQHF
TRBV2	TRBJ2-4	TRBD2	NA	TGTGCCAGCAGCCTAGGACTAGCGGGACTCAAAAACAGTCAGTACTTC	CASSLGLAGLKNSQYF
TRBV6-5	TRBJ1-6	NA	NA	TGTGCCAGCAGTTATACAGGGTCCACCCATAATTCACCCCTCCACTTT	CASSYTGSTHNSPLHF
TRBV19	TRBJ1-2	TRBD1	NA	TGTGCCAGTACCCTAGGGACAGGGAATTTCAATGGCTACACCTTC	CASTLGTGNFNGYTF
TRBV11-2	TRBJ1-6	TRBD1	NA	TGTGCCAGCAGCTTAGGCAGGGGGAATTCACCCCTCCACTTT	CASSLGRGNSPLHF
TRBV18	TRBJ2-7	NA	once	TGTGCCAGCTCAGCGATTTACCTCAATTACGAGCAGTACTTC	CASSAIYLNYEQYF
TRBV5-1	TRBJ2-2	NA	NA	TGCGCCAGCAGCTCGCCGGTTAACACCGGGGAGCTGTTTTTT	CASSSPVNTGELFF
TRBV30	TRBJ2-3	TRBD1	NA	TGTGCCTGGAGCGAAGGGACAGGGTTGTCAACAGATACGCAGTATTTT	CAWSEGTGLSTDTQYF
TRBV28	TRBJ1-1	TRBD1	NA	TGTGCCACCAGGACAGGGGTAGGCACTGAAGCTTTCTTT	CATRTGVGTEAFF
TRBV6-5	TRBJ1-3	NA	NA	TGTGCCAGCAGAATCACCGACGGGGGAAACACCATATATTTT	CASRITDGGNTIYF
TRBV6-5	TRBJ1-5	NA	NA	TGTGCCAGCAGTTACCCCCGGGGACAAGACAATCAGCCCCAGCATTTT	CASSYPRGQDNQPQHF
TRBV7-2	TRBJ2-5	NA	NA	TGTGCCAGCAGCTCGGACTTCACCTCCCAAGAGACCCAGTACTTC	CASSSDFTSQETQYF
TRBV4-2	TRBJ2-1	TRBD2	NA	TGTGCCAGCAGCCAAGAAGGGACTAGCGGCCACAATGAGCAGTTCTTC	CASSQEGTSGHNEQFF
TRBV29-1	TRBJ2-7	NA	few	TGCAGCATCTTAGTCGGTTCCTACGAGCAGTACTTC	CSILVGSYEQYF
TRBV7-2	TRBJ2-7	TRBD2	NA	TGTGCCAGCACCCTTAGCGGGAGATGGTCTTACGAGCAGTACTTC	CASTLSGRWSYEQYF
TRBV2	TRBJ2-3	NA	once	TGTGCCAGCAGTGATAGGGGGGGCCACACAGATACGCAGTATTTT	CASSDRGGHTDTQYF
TRBV5-1	TRBJ2-6	NA	NA	TGCGCCAGCAGCCGGCTCCAGGGTTCTGGGGCCAACGGCCTGACTTTC	CASSRLQGSGANGLTF
TRBV4-2	TRBJ1-1	NA	NA	TGTGCCAGCAGCCAAGATAAGGGCCAGGGGACTGAAGCTTTCTTT	CASSQDKGQGTEAFF